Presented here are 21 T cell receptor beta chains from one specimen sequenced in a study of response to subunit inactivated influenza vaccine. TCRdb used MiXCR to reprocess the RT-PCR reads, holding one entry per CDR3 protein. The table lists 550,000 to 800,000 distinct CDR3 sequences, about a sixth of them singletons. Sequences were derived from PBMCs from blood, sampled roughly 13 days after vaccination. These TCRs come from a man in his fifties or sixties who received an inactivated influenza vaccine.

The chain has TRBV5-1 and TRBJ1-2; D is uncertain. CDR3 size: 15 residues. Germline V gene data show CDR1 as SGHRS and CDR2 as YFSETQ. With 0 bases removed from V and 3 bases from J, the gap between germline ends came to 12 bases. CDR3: CASSLVADSDYGYTF. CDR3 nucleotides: TGCGCCAGCAGCTTGGTGGCGGATTCTGACTATGGCTACACCTTC.

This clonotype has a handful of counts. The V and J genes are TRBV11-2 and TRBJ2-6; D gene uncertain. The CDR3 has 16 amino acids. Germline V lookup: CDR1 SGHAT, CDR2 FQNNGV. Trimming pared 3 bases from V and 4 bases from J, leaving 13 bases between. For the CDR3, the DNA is TGTGCCAGCAGCTTTGGTGGGCTCTTAGGGGCCAACGTCCTGACTTTC. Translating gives CASSFGGLLGANVLTF.

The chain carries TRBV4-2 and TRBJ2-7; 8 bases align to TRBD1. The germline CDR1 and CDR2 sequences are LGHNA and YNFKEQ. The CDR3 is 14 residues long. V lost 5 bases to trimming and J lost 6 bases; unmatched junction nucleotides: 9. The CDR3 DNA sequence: TGTGCCAGCAGCGGACAGGGAAGAGACTTCGAGCAGTACTTC. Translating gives CASSGQGRDFEQYF.

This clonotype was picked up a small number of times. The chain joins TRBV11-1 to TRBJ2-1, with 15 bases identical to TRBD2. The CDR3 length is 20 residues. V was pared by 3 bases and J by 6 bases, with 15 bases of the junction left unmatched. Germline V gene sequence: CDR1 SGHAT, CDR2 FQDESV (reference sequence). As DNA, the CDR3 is TGTGCCAGCAGCTTGATGTTTCGGACTAGCGGGGGGGCAGAAGCCAATGAGCAGTTCTTC. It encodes CASSLMFRTSGGAEANEQFF.

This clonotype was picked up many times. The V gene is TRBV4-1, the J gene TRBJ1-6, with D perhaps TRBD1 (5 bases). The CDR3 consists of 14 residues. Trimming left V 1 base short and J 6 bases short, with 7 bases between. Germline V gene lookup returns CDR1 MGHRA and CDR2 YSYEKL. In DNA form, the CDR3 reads TGCGCCAGCAGCCAAGTACAGGCTAATTCACCCCTCCACTTT. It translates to CASSQVQANSPLHF.

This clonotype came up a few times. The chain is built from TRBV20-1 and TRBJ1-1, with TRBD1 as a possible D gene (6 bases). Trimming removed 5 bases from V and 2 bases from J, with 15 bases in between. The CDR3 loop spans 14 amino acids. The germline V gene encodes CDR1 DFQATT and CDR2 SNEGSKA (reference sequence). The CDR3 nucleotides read TGCAGTGCTGTGGACAGTTCAAGAAACACTGAAGCTTTCTTT. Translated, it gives CSAVDSSRNTEAFF.

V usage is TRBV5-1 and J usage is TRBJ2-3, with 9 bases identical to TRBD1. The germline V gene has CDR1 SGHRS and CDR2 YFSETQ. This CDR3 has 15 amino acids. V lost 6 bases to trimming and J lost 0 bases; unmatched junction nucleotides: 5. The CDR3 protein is CASTTGTGSTDTQYF. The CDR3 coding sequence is TGCGCCAGCACGACCGGGACAGGGAGCACAGATACGCAGTATTTT.

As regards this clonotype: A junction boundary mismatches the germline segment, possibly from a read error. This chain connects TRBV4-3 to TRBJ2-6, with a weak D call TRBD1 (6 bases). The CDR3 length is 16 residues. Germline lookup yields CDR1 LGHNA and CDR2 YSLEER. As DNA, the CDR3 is TGCGCCAGCAGCCTTGACAGGCCCTCTGGGGCCTACGTCCTGACTTTC. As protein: CASSLDRPSGAYVLTF.

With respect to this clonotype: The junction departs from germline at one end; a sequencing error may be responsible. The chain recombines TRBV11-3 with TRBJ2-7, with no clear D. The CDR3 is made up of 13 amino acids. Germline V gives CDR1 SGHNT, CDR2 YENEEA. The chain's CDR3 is CASSFNLGYEQYF. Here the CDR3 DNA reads TGTGCTAGCAGCTTCAATTTGGGATACGAGCAGTACTTC.

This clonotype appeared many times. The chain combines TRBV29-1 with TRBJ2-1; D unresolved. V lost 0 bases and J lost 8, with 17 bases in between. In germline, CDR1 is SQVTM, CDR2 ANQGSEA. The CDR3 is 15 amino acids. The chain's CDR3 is CSVEDPRPNRYEQFF. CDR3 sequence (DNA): TGCAGCGTTGAAGATCCTCGCCCGAACCGATATGAGCAGTTCTTC.

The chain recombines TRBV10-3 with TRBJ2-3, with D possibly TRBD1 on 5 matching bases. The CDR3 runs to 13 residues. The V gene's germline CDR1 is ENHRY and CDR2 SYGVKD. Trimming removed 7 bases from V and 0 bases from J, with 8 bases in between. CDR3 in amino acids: CAITGRSTDTQYF. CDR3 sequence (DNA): TGTGCCATCACAGGGCGGAGCACAGATACGCAGTATTTT.

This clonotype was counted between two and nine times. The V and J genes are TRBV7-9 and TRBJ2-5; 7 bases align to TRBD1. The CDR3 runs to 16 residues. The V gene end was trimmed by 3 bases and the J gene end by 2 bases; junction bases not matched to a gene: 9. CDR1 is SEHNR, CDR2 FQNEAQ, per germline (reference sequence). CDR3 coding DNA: TGTGCCAGCAGCTTCGGACGACAGGGTTTTCAAGAGACCCAGTACTTC. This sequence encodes CASSFGRQGFQETQYF.

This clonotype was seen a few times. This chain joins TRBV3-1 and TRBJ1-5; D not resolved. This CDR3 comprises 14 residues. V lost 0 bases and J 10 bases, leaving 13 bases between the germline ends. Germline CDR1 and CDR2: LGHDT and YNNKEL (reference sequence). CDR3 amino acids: CASSQEFNSFPQHF. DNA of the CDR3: TGTGCCAGCAGCCAAGAGTTCAATAGCTTCCCCCAGCATTTT.

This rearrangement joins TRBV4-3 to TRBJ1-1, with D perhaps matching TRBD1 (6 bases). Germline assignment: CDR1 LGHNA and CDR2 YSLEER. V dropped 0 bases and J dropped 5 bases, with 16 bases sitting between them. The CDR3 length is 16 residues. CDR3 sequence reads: CASSQDLAGARTEAFF. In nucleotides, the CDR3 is TGCGCCAGCAGCCAAGATCTCGCGGGGGCGCGGACTGAAGCTTTCTTT.

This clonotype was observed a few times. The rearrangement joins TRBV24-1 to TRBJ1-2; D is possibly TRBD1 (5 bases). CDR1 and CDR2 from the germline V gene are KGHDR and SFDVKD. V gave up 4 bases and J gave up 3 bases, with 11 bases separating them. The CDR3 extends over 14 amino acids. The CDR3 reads CATSDRGLHYGYTF. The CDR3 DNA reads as TGTGCCACCAGTGACCGGGGACTACACTATGGCTACACCTTC.

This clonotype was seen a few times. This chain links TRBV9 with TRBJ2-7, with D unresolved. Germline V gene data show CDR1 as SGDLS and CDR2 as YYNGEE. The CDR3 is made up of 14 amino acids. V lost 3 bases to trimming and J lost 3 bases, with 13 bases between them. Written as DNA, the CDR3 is TGTGCCAGCAGCGAGGGTCGGCTAGGCTACGAGCAGTACTTC. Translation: CASSEGRLGYEQYF.

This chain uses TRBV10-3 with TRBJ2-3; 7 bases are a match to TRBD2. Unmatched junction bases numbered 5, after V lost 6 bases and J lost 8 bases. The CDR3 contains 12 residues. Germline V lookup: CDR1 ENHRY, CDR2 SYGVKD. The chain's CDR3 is CAIREPGGTQYF. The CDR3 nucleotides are TGTGCCATCAGGGAACCGGGGGGTACGCAGTATTTT.

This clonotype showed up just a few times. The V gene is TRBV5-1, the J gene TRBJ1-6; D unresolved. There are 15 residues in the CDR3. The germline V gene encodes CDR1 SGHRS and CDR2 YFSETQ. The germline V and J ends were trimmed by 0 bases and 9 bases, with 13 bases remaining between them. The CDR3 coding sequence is TGCGCCAGCAGCTTGGATGCGAGTTTGGCTTCACCCCTCCACTTT. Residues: CASSLDASLASPLHF.

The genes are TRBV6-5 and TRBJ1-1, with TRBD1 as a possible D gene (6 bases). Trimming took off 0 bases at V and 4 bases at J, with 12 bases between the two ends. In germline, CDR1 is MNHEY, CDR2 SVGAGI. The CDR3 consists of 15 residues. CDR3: CASSYSIGGLTEAFF. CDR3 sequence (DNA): TGTGCCAGCAGTTACTCGATCGGGGGGCTCACTGAAGCTTTCTTT.

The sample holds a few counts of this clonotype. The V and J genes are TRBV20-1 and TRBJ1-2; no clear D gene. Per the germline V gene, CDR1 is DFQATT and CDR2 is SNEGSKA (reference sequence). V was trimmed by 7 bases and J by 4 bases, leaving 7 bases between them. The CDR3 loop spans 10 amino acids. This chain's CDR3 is CSVSTYGYTF. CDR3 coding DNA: TGCAGTGTTTCGACCTATGGCTACACCTTC.

For the CDR3, the DNA is TGCAGCGTTGAAGGTCAGGGGCGGCCGCAAGAGACCCAGTACTTC. Its protein product is CSVEGQGRPQETQYF. V gene TRBV29-1 combines with J gene TRBJ2-5; perhaps TRBD1 as D (6 bases). This CDR3 contains 15 residues. Germline lookup yields CDR1 SQVTM and CDR2 ANQGSEA. V shed 1 base and J shed 2 bases, with 14 bases lying between them.